This record covers a single T cell receptor (beta chain). Its antigen remains unknown. The TCR beta cDNA libraries carried unique molecular identifiers. Each CDR3 protein is one row after TCRdb ran MiXCR on the PCR reads. This sample carries fewer than 850,000 distinct CDR3 sequences, 25% to 30% of them seen once, and the ten largest clones take under 0.7%. These data come from a study of post-analysis software for immune sequencing data. Study background: Patients with relapsing-remitting, secondary progressive and progressive-relapsing multiple sclerosis courses were all represented.

The V end lost 0 bases, the J end lost 12 bases, and 14 bases lay between the germline ends. Germline V gene data show CDR1 as SGHVS and CDR2 as FNYEAQ. CDR3 length: 13 residues. Study findings and constraints: Batch-matched samples strongly co-clustered by F measure. The normalized Chao1 diversity of multiple sclerosis patients was significantly lower than that of controls. A few TRBV segments occurring more often in patients than controls included TRBV5-6, TRBV5-1 and TRBV20-1.

The sample taken for sequencing was blood. The chain couples TRBV7-6 to TRBJ2-5; D possibly uses TRBD1 or TRBD2 (5 bases each). The TCR sequence derives from a girl aged 10 to 17 with multiple sclerosis. The CDR3 region is CASSLARSRGEYF. In DNA, the CDR3 is TGTGCCAGCAGCTTAGCGAGATCGCGAGGGGAGTACTTC.